A single sample gave rise to the 31 T cell receptor beta chains below, sequenced in a study of blood T cell repertoires in COVID-19. Method: immunoSEQ multiplex PCR; TCRdb's copy keeps in-frame clones and lacks some. Of approximately 220,000 clones listed, roughly 90% are singletons. The sample comprised PBMCs or T cells enriched from blood (not recorded which). Source of these receptors: a young man who had been exposed to COVID-19.

The rearrangement links TRBV5-1 to TRBJ2-3; 14 bases are shared with TRBD2. This CDR3 has 19 residues. Germline V gene lookup returns CDR1 SGHRS and CDR2 YFSETQ. J lost 0 bases, V lost 4 bases, and 10 bases had no gene match. CDR3 coding DNA: TGCGCCAGCAGCCTCGGACTAGCGGGGGGAATATCTAGCACAGATACGCAGTATTTT. Protein sequence: CASSLGLAGGISSTDTQYF.

In this sample, this clone turned up many times. V is TRBV9 and J is TRBJ1-4; D gene unclear. Trimming shortened V by 3 bases and J by 7 bases, and 10 bases separated the two germline ends. Germline CDR1 and CDR2: SGDLS and YYNGEE. The CDR3 has 13 amino acids. The CDR3 DNA reads as TGTGCCAGCAGCGAGAGGACTGCTGAAAAACTGTTTTTT. Its protein is CASSERTAEKLFF.

J is TRBJ2-7 and V is TRBV5-4, with D maybe TRBD2 (5 bases). Germline lookup yields CDR1 SGHNT and CDR2 YYREEE (reference sequence). The ends were cut back, 3 bases at V and 0 bases at J, with 10 bases in the middle. The CDR3 consists of 14 residues. This CDR3 is CASSSSGASYEQYF. The CDR3, as DNA: TGTGCCAGCAGCTCGAGCGGCGCCTCCTACGAGCAGTACTTC.

V and J are TRBV6-5 and TRBJ2-7; possible D gene TRBD2, 7 bases. The V end was cut by 6 bases, the J end by 6 bases, with 18 bases between. Germline CDR1 and CDR2: MNHEY and SVGAGI. The CDR3 sequence is 14 residues long. CDR3 loop: CASSPSGGLSEQYF. CDR3 DNA: TGTGCCAGCAGCCCCTCGGGGGGCTTATCCGAGCAGTACTTC.

The chain is built from TRBV9 and TRBJ1-2, with D unclear. V lost 0 bases, J lost 5 bases, and 11 bases lay in between. Germline V lookup: CDR1 SGDLS, CDR2 YYNGEE. CDR3 length: 14 residues. The CDR3 DNA reads TGTGCCAGCAGCGTAGGTTCAGATCCGTATGGCTACACCTTC. Amino acids: CASSVGSDPYGYTF.

The chain combines TRBV5-1 with TRBJ1-1; D unresolved. V lost 0 bases to trimming and J lost 0 bases, with 6 bases between them. The CDR3 totals 14 residues. In germline, CDR1 is SGHRS, CDR2 YFSETQ. CDR3 sequence: CASSLANMNTEAFF. The CDR3, as DNA: TGCGCCAGCAGCTTGGCCAACATGAACACTGAAGCTTTCTTT.

The gene calls are TRBV19 and TRBJ2-1, with 7 bases identical to TRBD1. The CDR3 runs to 16 residues. J lost 2 bases, V lost 3 bases, and 7 bases had no gene match. Germline lookup yields CDR1 LNHDA and CDR2 SQIVND (reference sequence). The CDR3 bases are TGTGCCAGTAGTATGTCCGACAGGGTACCCTACAATGAGCAGTTCTTC. It specifies CASSMSDRVPYNEQFF.

The chain recombines TRBV19 with TRBJ1-5, with TRBD1 as a possible D gene (5 bases). Per the germline V gene, CDR1 is LNHDA and CDR2 is SQIVND (reference sequence). This CDR3 has 14 amino acids. Trimming took 7 bases from V and 7 from J, leaving 17 bases between them. DNA of the CDR3: TGTGCCAGTACCCCGTGGCAGGGAAGCCAGCCCCAGCATTTT. It codes for CASTPWQGSQPQHF. Full variable domain (outside the CDR3, taken from reference TRBV19 and TRBJ1-5): DGGITQSPKYLFRKEGQNVTLSCEQNLNHDAMYWYRQDPGQGLRLIYYSQIVNDFQKGDIAEGYSVSREKKESFPLTVTSAQKNPTAFYLCASTPWQGSQPQHFGDGTRLSIL.

The table lists this clone with a count of one. This chain joins TRBV6-5 and TRBJ1-3; D call uncertain. There are 11 residues in the CDR3. Trimming removed 8 bases from V and 4 bases from J, with 6 bases in between. Germline values: CDR1 MNHEY, CDR2 SVGAGI. This CDR3 reads CASESGNTIYF. The CDR3 DNA is TGTGCCAGCGAGAGCGGAAACACCATATATTTT.

The chain carries TRBV15 and TRBJ1-1; a weak D match, TRBD1 (6 bases). The germline V gene encodes CDR1 LNHNV and CDR2 YYDKDF (reference sequence). V lost 0 bases and J 4 bases, leaving 12 bases between the germline ends. The CDR3 loop spans 15 amino acids. CDR3 nucleotides: TGTGCCACCAGCAGAGATTATCAAGGGGGCACTGAAGCTTTCTTT. The encoded protein is CATSRDYQGGTEAFF.

The chain uses TRBV12-3 or TRBV12-4 and TRBJ1-1; D remains ambiguous. The ends were cut back, 3 bases at V and 7 bases at J, with 9 bases in the middle. There are 12 residues in the CDR3. In DNA form, the CDR3 reads TGTGCCAGCAGTTTCACAGTCGGTGAAGCTTTCTTT. It encodes CASSFTVGEAFF.

This chain links TRBV19 with TRBJ1-6, with TRBD1 identical over 7 bases. Germline V gene lookup returns CDR1 LNHDA and CDR2 SQIVND (reference sequence). The ends lost 6 bases at V and 9 bases at J; junction bases unmatched: 17. The CDR3 covers 17 residues. This CDR3 is CASSGLTYGDSFSPLHF. The CDR3, as DNA: TGTGCCAGTAGCGGACTTACTTACGGGGACAGTTTTTCACCCCTCCACTTT.

This chain connects TRBV5-8 to TRBJ1-2; 10 nucleotides line up with TRBD1. The V segment lost 0 bases and the J segment 5 bases; nucleotides outside the gene matches: 4. Germline V gene data show CDR1 as SGHTS and CDR2 as YDEGEE. This CDR3 is built from 15 residues. Written as DNA, the CDR3 is TGTGCCAGCAGCTTGGACGGGACAGGGGATTATGGCTACACCTTC. Residues: CASSLDGTGDYGYTF.

The J gene is TRBJ1-2, the V gene TRBV5-1; perhaps TRBD1 as D (5 bases). Looked up from germline, CDR1 is SGHRS and CDR2 is YFSETQ. Between the trimmed V and J ends, which lost 0 bases and 1 base, there was a span of 13 bases. The CDR3 runs 16 residues. The CDR3 protein is CASSLETALLNYGYTF. DNA of the CDR3: TGCGCCAGCAGCTTGGAGACAGCACTACTTAACTATGGCTACACCTTC.

The chain couples TRBV4-2 to TRBJ1-5; TRBD1 matches at 7 bases. The length of the CDR3 is 15 residues. V was clipped by 3 bases and J by 1 base; unmatched bases: 3. The germline V gene has CDR1 LGHNA and CDR2 YNFKEQ. CDR3 coding DNA: TGTGCCAGCAGCCAGGAGACAGGGAGCAATCAGCCCCAGCATTTT. It yields the protein CASSQETGSNQPQHF.

This sequence joins TRBV19 and TRBJ2-3, with D possibly TRBD1 on 6 matching bases. Looked up from germline, CDR1 is LNHDA and CDR2 is SQIVND (reference sequence). The CDR3 contains 16 residues. Trimming shortened V by 4 bases and J by 0 bases, and 14 bases separated the two germline ends. CDR3 nucleotides: TGTGCCAGTAGTAAACACCGTGGACAGAGCACAGATACGCAGTATTTT. Translated: CASSKHRGQSTDTQYF. Based on the CDR3 plus reference TRBV19 and TRBJ2-3, the full variable domain is DGGITQSPKYLFRKEGQNVTLSCEQNLNHDAMYWYRQDPGQGLRLIYYSQIVNDFQKGDIAEGYSVSREKKESFPLTVTSAQKNPTAFYLCASSKHRGQSTDTQYFGPGTRLTVL.

The chain joins TRBV25-1 to TRBJ1-2; 9 nucleotides align to TRBD1. The length of the CDR3 is 14 residues. V trimming: 4 bases; J trimming: 5 bases; junction bases outside the gene matches: 5. Germline CDR1 MGHDK, CDR2 SYGVNS. The CDR3 is CASSAGTGPYGYTF. The DNA of the CDR3 is TGTGCCAGCAGTGCCGGGACAGGGCCATATGGCTACACCTTC.

This chain links TRBV7-6 with TRBJ1-5; the D is unclear. The CDR3 is 15 residues long. Germline values: CDR1 SGHVS, CDR2 FNYEAQ. Between the trimmed V and J ends, which lost 3 bases and 2 bases, there was a span of 11 bases. CDR3 bases: TGTGCCAGCAGCTTGCAGGTTACGGGCAATCAGCCCCAGCATTTT. This translates into CASSLQVTGNQPQHF. Using reference TRBV7-6 and TRBJ1-5 for the parts outside the CDR3, the full variable domain is GAGVSQSPRYKVTKRGQDVALRCDPISGHVSLYWYRQALGQGPEFLTYFNYEAQQDKSGLPNDRFSAERPEGSISTLTIQRTEQRDSAMYRCASSLQVTGNQPQHFGDGTRLSIL.

The rearrangement joins TRBV11-2 to TRBJ2-5; D perhaps matches TRBD1 (5 bases). V was cut by 0 bases and J by 5 bases, with 19 bases left in between. The length of the CDR3 is 17 residues. Germline CDR1 reads SGHAT; CDR2 reads FQNNGV. DNA for the CDR3: TGTGCCAGCAGCTTAGATTTAGTTCCGGCAGGGCGGGAGACCCAGTACTTC. As protein: CASSLDLVPAGRETQYF.

The chain uses TRBV19 and TRBJ1-2; tentative D call: TRBD1 (6 bases). Germline V gene lookup returns CDR1 LNHDA and CDR2 SQIVND (reference sequence). This CDR3 spans 13 amino acids. V lost 3 bases and J lost 5, with 10 bases in between. CDR3 coding DNA: TGTGCCAGTAGTATGGGAACAGGGTATGGCTACACCTTC. Translated, it gives CASSMGTGYGYTF.

The chain employs TRBV5-1 and TRBJ1-6; maybe TRBD1 (5 bases). Germline lookup yields CDR1 SGHRS and CDR2 YFSETQ. The ends were cut back, 0 bases at V and 7 bases at J, with 17 bases in the middle. The CDR3 extends over 17 amino acids. The CDR3 nucleotides are TGCGCCAGCAGCTTGGGACAACCTCTGGGGGGGAATTCACCCCTCCACTTT. Its protein is CASSLGQPLGGNSPLHF. Looking up the rest from reference TRBV5-1 and TRBJ1-6 gives the full variable domain: KAGVTQTPRYLIKTRGQQVTLSCSPISGHRSVSWYQQTPGQGLQFLFEYFSETQRNKGNFPGRFSGRQFSNSRSEMNVSTLELGDSALYLCASSLGQPLGGNSPLHFGNGTRLTVT.

The rearrangement links TRBV11-2 to TRBJ2-3; perhaps TRBD2 as D (6 bases). Looked up from germline, CDR1 is SGHAT and CDR2 is FQNNGV. The ends were cut back, 4 bases at V and 2 bases at J, with 10 bases in the middle. The CDR3 loop spans 14 amino acids. The CDR3 loop reads CASSSGVNTDTQYF. CDR3 nucleotide sequence: TGTGCCAGCAGCTCGGGGGTGAACACAGATACGCAGTATTTT.

The chain joins TRBV6-5 to TRBJ2-5; the match to TRBD2 covers 11 bases. Per germline, CDR1 MNHEY and CDR2 SVGAGI. Trimming removed 7 bases from V and 2 bases from J; junction bases left unmatched: 6. The CDR3 contains 15 residues. The CDR3 sequence: CASTPGTSGQETQYF. DNA of the CDR3: TGTGCCAGCACCCCCGGGACTAGCGGTCAAGAGACCCAGTACTTC.

CDR3 sequence (DNA): TGTGCCAGCAGTAAACAGGGCTACGAGCAGTACTTC. Protein sequence: CASSKQGYEQYF. The chain recombines TRBV7-9 with TRBJ2-7, with a weak D call TRBD1 (6 bases). V dropped 6 bases and J dropped 3 bases, with 9 bases sitting between them. The CDR3 covers 12 residues. CDR1 is SEHNR, CDR2 FQNEAQ, per germline (reference sequence).

The chain has TRBV9 and TRBJ2-2; 8 bases are a match to TRBD2. Germline CDR1 reads SGDLS; CDR2 reads YYNGEE. The CDR3 is 14 amino acids. V gave up 2 bases and J gave up 4 bases; unmatched junction bases: 1. CDR3 bases: TGTGCCAGCAGCGTGCGGGGGGCCACCGGGGAGCTGTTTTTT. Residues: CASSVRGATGELFF.

The CDR3 protein is CASSEFSLGGGYEQYF. CDR3 bases: TGTGCCAGCAGTGAGTTTAGTCTAGGGGGCGGGTACGAGCAGTACTTC. The genes are TRBV6-1 and TRBJ2-7, with TRBD1 matching over 7 bases. This CDR3 spans 16 amino acids. Germline-derived CDR1 and CDR2 are MNHNS and SASEGT. After removal of 3 bases from V and 4 bases from J, the junction contained 12 bases not matched to a gene.

The chain is built from TRBV11-3 and TRBJ1-3; D perhaps matches TRBD1 (6 bases). The CDR3 has 17 amino acids. Germline V gives CDR1 SGHNT, CDR2 YENEEA. Trimming stripped 3 bases from V and 4 bases from J, with 19 bases between. The CDR3 loop is CASSFTWVHRVGNTIYF. CDR3 nucleotides: TGTGCCAGCAGCTTCACGTGGGTACACAGGGTAGGAAACACCATATATTTT. The full variable domain, rest sourced from reference TRBV11-3 and TRBJ1-3, is EAGVVQSPRYKIIEKKQPVAFWCNPISGHNTLYWYLQNLGQGPELLIRYENEEAVDDSQLPKDRFSAERLKGVDSTLKIQPAELGDSAVYLCASSFTWVHRVGNTIYFGEGSWLTVV.

The chain joins TRBV5-6 to TRBJ2-1; D gene unclear. CDR3 length equals 13 residues. Trimming removed 0 bases at V and 7 bases at J, with 8 bases between. Germline CDR1 reads SGHDT; CDR2 reads YYEEEE. CDR3 in amino acids: CASSLVEQNEQFF. The CDR3 nucleotides are TGTGCCAGCAGCTTGGTGGAGCAGAATGAGCAGTTCTTC.

This sequence joins TRBV29-1 and TRBJ1-1, with TRBD1 as a possible D gene (5 bases). Germline lookup yields CDR1 SQVTM and CDR2 ANQGSEA. The CDR3 totals 13 residues. Trimming removed 5 bases at V and 1 base at J, with 11 bases between. CDR3 region: CSVSTGKNTEAFF. The CDR3 nucleotides read TGCAGCGTTTCAACAGGAAAGAACACTGAAGCTTTCTTT.

The chain has TRBV19 and TRBJ1-1; a possible D gene is TRBD1 (5 bases). The V gene lost 9 bases and the J gene lost 4 bases, with 18 bases spanning the gap. Germline V lookup: CDR1 LNHDA, CDR2 SQIVND (reference sequence). This CDR3 spans 14 amino acids. In nucleotides, the CDR3 is TGTGCCAGCCAACAGAGGGGCGGGGGCACTGAAGCTTTCTTT. As protein: CASQQRGGGTEAFF.

In its sample, this clone was seen a few times. This chain connects TRBV19 to TRBJ2-7, with a weak D call TRBD1 (7 bases). This CDR3 is 16 amino acids long. Per the germline V gene, CDR1 is LNHDA and CDR2 is SQIVND (reference sequence). V lost 1 base and J lost 5, with 18 bases in between. The DNA of the CDR3 is TGTGCCAGTAGTATAGGGAGGGGGCGCGGTAACAACGAGCAGTACTTC. This sequence encodes CASSIGRGRGNNEQYF. Full variable domain (missing parts from reference TRBV19 and TRBJ2-7): DGGITQSPKYLFRKEGQNVTLSCEQNLNHDAMYWYRQDPGQGLRLIYYSQIVNDFQKGDIAEGYSVSREKKESFPLTVTSAQKNPTAFYLCASSIGRGRGNNEQYFGPGTRLTVT.